Included here is one T cell receptor beta chain sequence, with context. There is no known antigen for this receptor. The sample holds no much larger clone one base away, and base qualities are not on file. These data originate in a study of OX40 agonist ivuxolimab in advanced cancers. In the study overall: The costimulatory receptor OX40 (CD134) was targeted by ivuxolimab, a fully human IgG2 agonistic monoclonal antibody. Intravenous ivuxolimab was administered to patients every 2 weeks at six dose levels: 0.01, 0.1, 0.3, 1.5, 3 and 10 mg/kg. Of the 52 patients in dose escalation, about 20 had hepatocellular carcinoma, around 15 had melanoma, 9 had renal cell carcinoma and 9 had head and neck cancer. The dose-escalation cohort was roughly 83% male with a mean age of 60 years, ranging from roughly 20 to 80. Patients were allowed to have had prior anti-PD-1, anti-PD-L1 or anti-CTLA-4 therapy, and 40% of the dose-escalation patients had previously received checkpoint inhibitors. Partial responses occurred in three dose-escalation patients: two with cutaneous melanoma and one with hepatocellular carcinoma. Peripheral TCRbeta sequencing was intended to test whether TCR sequence diversity was altered and clonal T-cell expansion was caused by ivuxolimab. The paper describes the monotherapy dose-escalation part (N ≈ 50 patients) of the phase I trial of ivuxolimab. Summary of the overall study and its limitations: After ivuxolimab, CD8+ T cells had more expanded clones than CD4+ T cells on average. The antigen specificity of the peripheral T cells that underwent clonal expansion was not determined. In partial responders in the 0.1-3.0 mg/kg groups, normalized peripheral clonal expansion was found to be among the lowest, especially among CD8+ T cells. Clonal expansion of both CD4+ and CD8+ blood T cells was observed from baseline to week 6 at doses 0.1 to 3.0 mg/kg. Low levels of normalized T-cell clonal expansion were also seen in some patients who did not respond.

Patients with a history of autoimmune disease or receiving systemic immunosuppression were excluded from the trial. Peripheral blood for TCR sequencing was collected from all dose cohorts at baseline, on cycle 4 day 1, and on cycle 7 day 1. Samples were obtained from an open-label, multicenter, first-in-human phase I dose-escalation trial of ivuxolimab. Adults with locally advanced or metastatic melanoma, renal cell, hepatocellular, or head and neck squamous cell carcinoma were enrolled in the trial. Before TCR sequencing, CD4+ T cells and CD8+ T cells were sorted from peripheral blood as separate populations. To sequence the TCRbeta CDR3 region, genomic DNA was isolated from the sorted cells. TCRbeta CDR3 regions were sequenced using the immunoSEQ Assay. TCRdb carries this immuneACCESS record with in-frame sequences only. Its versions omit some clonotypes, under half of them owing to an unresolved V gene in the studies checked, with the rest unexplained. This sample holds around 51,000 clones; around nine tenths were observed only once. Under 13% of the sample is held by the ten biggest clonotypes.

Looking up the germline V gene yields CDR1 MNHNS and CDR2 SASEGT. V is shortened by 1 base, J by 4 bases, and the region joining them spans 11 bases. The CDR3 measures 14 amino acids from cysteine to phenylalanine. Of all the DNA, just the CDR3 is kept, 42 bases in frame from base 1. The chain is assembled from TRBV6-1 and TRBJ2-7; the D region possibly corresponds to TRBD1 (7 bases align). This sequence was found in an adult with an advanced solid tumor such as melanoma, head and neck, liver or kidney cancer. Source: CD4+ or CD8+ T cells sorted from blood, taken in a trial of the OX40 agonist ivuxolimab. The CDR3 reads as follows: CASSEGQGGYEQYF. In nucleotides, the sequence is TGTGCCAGCAGTGAAGGACAGGGAGGATACGAGCAGTACTTC.